The 29 T cell receptor beta chains presented below share a single source sample, sequenced in a study of shared clonotypes between healthy human individuals. Repertoires were generated with immunoSEQ multiplex PCR, while TCRdb's copy carries only in-frame clones and drops some. This sample has about 730,000 clones; roughly 72% occur once, and the top ten carry around 1.7%. Sequencing was carried out using memory CD4+ T cells sorted from blood. The sample's subset: CD45RA-negative fraction. The receptors derive from a woman between 25 and 40 years old in good health.

The V gene is TRBV28, the J gene TRBJ2-1, with D unclear. Trimming pared 4 bases from V and 6 bases from J, leaving 13 bases between. The germline V gene has CDR1 MDHEN and CDR2 SYDVKM. The CDR3 length is 14 residues. CDR3 in DNA: TGTGCCAGCAGTTCGGTGAACAAACGCAATGAGCAGTTCTTC. This encodes CASSSVNKRNEQFF.

The rearrangement joins TRBV6-6 to TRBJ1-6; D is uncertain. Trimming shortened V by 6 bases and J by 9 bases, and 9 bases separated the two germline ends. Germline V gene data show CDR1 as MNHNY and CDR2 as SVGAGI (reference sequence). The CDR3 runs 12 residues. CDR3: CASRLGGSPLHF. The CDR3 bases are TGTGCCAGCAGGTTGGGCGGTTCACCCCTCCACTTT.

This clone was recorded once. The V gene is TRBV4-1, the J gene TRBJ1-2; the D gene is possibly TRBD1 (6 bases). The germline CDR1 and CDR2 sequences are MGHRA and YSYEKL. Between the trimmed V and J ends, which lost 3 bases and 8 bases, there was a span of 16 bases. The CDR3 totals 14 residues. The CDR3: CASSQAWEQGGYTF. The CDR3 bases are TGCGCCAGCAGCCAGGCATGGGAGCAGGGGGGCTACACCTTC.

The rearrangement joins TRBV27 to TRBJ1-4; D unresolved. Germline V CDR1 and CDR2: MNHEY, SMNVEV (reference sequence). The V and J ends lost 5 bases and 8 bases respectively, with 15 bases between them. CDR3 size: 14 residues. In DNA, the CDR3 is TGTGCCAGCAGTAGCAAAGGGAGTAGGGAAAAACTGTTTTTT. This sequence encodes CASSSKGSREKLFF. The variable domain in full, with the rest retrieved from reference TRBV27 and TRBJ1-4, is EAQVTQNPRYLITVTGKKLTVTCSQNMNHEYMSWYRQDPGLGLRQIYYSMNVEVTDKGDVPEGYKVSRKEKRNFPLILESPSPNQTSLYFCASSSKGSREKLFFGSGTQLSVL.

Comment on this clone: This clone may be a read error of a much larger clone one base away. Other nucleotide sequences in the sample specify the same CDR3. V is TRBV5-1 and J is TRBJ1-5, with D perhaps matching TRBD1 (5 bases). The germline V gene encodes CDR1 SGHRS and CDR2 YFSETQ. V dropped 0 bases and J dropped 4 bases, with 11 bases sitting between them. This CDR3 has 15 residues. In DNA, the CDR3 is TGCGCCAGCAGCTTGGGGGACCTCCCAAATCAGCCCCAGCATTTT. Residues: CASSLGDLPNQPQHF.

This chain connects TRBV9 to TRBJ2-3; D is ambiguous. Trimming cost V 4 bases and J 2 bases, with 20 bases left between them. Germline values: CDR1 SGDLS, CDR2 YYNGEE. This CDR3 spans 17 amino acids. CDR3 DNA: TGTGCCAGCAGCTCCCCACGAGCCACGGTGTACACAGATACGCAGTATTTT. Translated: CASSSPRATVYTDTQYF.

The chain couples TRBV7-9 to TRBJ1-1; 8 bases map to TRBD1. This CDR3 has 14 amino acids. Germline V gene sequence: CDR1 SEHNR, CDR2 FQNEAQ (reference sequence). The V gene end was trimmed by 5 bases and the J gene end by 6 bases; junction bases not matched to a gene: 8. CDR3 nucleotide sequence: TGTGCCAGCAGCCCAAGGACAGGGATCCCTGAAGCTTTCTTT. Protein: CASSPRTGIPEAFF.

Comments on this clone: Other DNA sequences in the sample encode the same CDR3. The chain couples TRBV14 to TRBJ2-7; 13 bases are shared with TRBD2. Germline V gives CDR1 SGHDN, CDR2 FVKESK. V shed 5 bases and J 3 bases; nucleotides not matched to a gene: 1. The CDR3 has 14 amino acids. Here the CDR3 reads CASSWTSGSYEQYF. The CDR3 nucleotides are TGTGCCAGCAGCTGGACTAGCGGGAGCTACGAGCAGTACTTC. Filled out from reference TRBV14 and TRBJ2-7, the complete variable domain reads EAGVTQFPSHSVIEKGQTVTLRCDPISGHDNLYWYRRVMGKEIKFLLHFVKESKQDESGMPNNRFLAERTGGTYSTLKVQPAELEDSGVYFCASSWTSGSYEQYFGPGTRLTVT.

The chain carries TRBV27 and TRBJ1-1, with a possible D match to TRBD1 (5 bases). From germline, CDR1 is MNHEY and CDR2 SMNVEV (reference sequence). The length of the CDR3 is 15 residues. With 4 bases removed from V and 4 bases from J, the gap between germline ends came to 16 bases. The CDR3 protein is CASSSPSDGATEAFF. The DNA of the CDR3 is TGTGCCAGCAGTTCACCATCGGACGGGGCCACTGAAGCTTTCTTT.

J is TRBJ2-1 and V is TRBV27, with TRBD2 as a possible D gene (6 bases). CDR1 is MNHEY and CDR2 is SMNVEV in the germline V gene (reference sequence). CDR3 size: 17 residues. V was shortened by 6 bases and J by 7 bases, with 25 bases between the two germline ends. The CDR3 coding sequence is TGTGCCAGCAGCCTTCCGGGACTCCGGGCGAGGGTAAATGAGCAGTTCTTC. It translates to CASSLPGLRARVNEQFF.

This clone was seen a handful of times. Other DNA sequences in this specimen translate into the identical CDR3. This chain connects TRBV11-2 to TRBJ2-5; 7 nucleotides align to TRBD2. With V trimmed by 1 base and J by 5 bases, 7 bases remained unmatched. Germline V gives CDR1 SGHAT, CDR2 FQNNGV. The CDR3 is 15 amino acids. The CDR3 protein is CASSLGGRAGETQYF. The CDR3 nucleotides are TGTGCCAGCAGCTTAGGTGGGAGGGCCGGTGAGACCCAGTACTTC.

This clone was counted between two and nine times. The rearrangement links TRBV30 to TRBJ1-1; TRBD1 might be the D (6 bases). V shed 5 bases and J shed 7 bases, with 17 bases lying between them. Germline loops: CDR1 GTSNPN, CDR2 SVGIG (reference sequence). The CDR3 has 13 amino acids. The CDR3 DNA is TGTGCCTGGGGAACGGACAGAGCTTTTGAAGCTTTCTTT. Its translation: CAWGTDRAFEAFF.

The J gene is TRBJ2-7, the V gene TRBV19, with D perhaps TRBD2 (6 bases). In germline, CDR1 is LNHDA, CDR2 SQIVND (reference sequence). With 4 bases removed from V and 5 bases from J, the gap between germline ends came to 12 bases. The CDR3 extends over 13 amino acids. CDR3 amino acids: CASSTGVAHEQYF. The CDR3 nucleotides read TGTGCCAGTAGTACGGGGGTTGCCCACGAGCAGTACTTC. Full variable domain (missing parts from reference TRBV19 and TRBJ2-7): DGGITQSPKYLFRKEGQNVTLSCEQNLNHDAMYWYRQDPGQGLRLIYYSQIVNDFQKGDIAEGYSVSREKKESFPLTVTSAQKNPTAFYLCASSTGVAHEQYFGPGTRLTVT.

The genes are TRBV18 and TRBJ2-1, with D perhaps being TRBD1 or TRBD2 (5 bases each). V lost 0 bases and J 2 bases, leaving 11 bases between the germline ends. CDR1 is KGHSH, CDR2 LQKENI, per germline. The CDR3 sequence is 16 residues long. CDR3 in DNA: TGTGCCAGCTCACCACCCCGGGGCCTCCCCTACAATGAGCAGTTCTTC. This encodes CASSPPRGLPYNEQFF.

The chain recombines TRBV4-2 with TRBJ2-5; D may match TRBD1 or TRBD2 (6 bases each). Matching the DNA end better, TRBJ2-7 makes the J call doubtful. CDR1 and CDR2 (germline): LGHNA, YNFKEQ. The CDR3 covers 12 residues. DNA for the CDR3: TGTGCCAGCAGCCAGAGGGGGGACGAGCAGTACTTC. Its translation is CASSQRGDEQYF.

This chain joins TRBV7-9 and TRBJ2-7; 7 nucleotides agree with TRBD1. Germline V gives CDR1 SEHNR, CDR2 FQNEAQ (reference sequence). V was clipped by 5 bases and J by 0 bases; unmatched bases: 13. The CDR3 runs 17 residues. CDR3 nucleotide sequence: TGTGCCAGCAGCCGGGCCGCAGATGCAGGGGGCTCCTACGAGCAGTACTTC. Residues: CASSRAADAGGSYEQYF.

The chain joins TRBV18 to TRBJ1-5; TRBD1 might be the D (5 bases). The CDR3 consists of 14 residues. Trimming removed 2 bases from V and 7 bases from J, with 12 bases in between. Germline V gene data show CDR1 as KGHSH and CDR2 as LQKENI. The CDR3 spells CASSPGGLTQPQHF. The CDR3 nucleotides read TGTGCCAGCTCACCAGGGGGATTAACACAGCCCCAGCATTTT.

The CDR3 nucleotides are TGCGCCAGCAGCCCTACTAGCGGCTACGAGCAGTACTTC. It specifies CASSPTSGYEQYF. The V call is TRBV5-1, the J call TRBJ2-7; 8 bases map to TRBD2. J gave up 3 bases and V 4 bases, and 3 bases lay outside the gene matches. CDR1 and CDR2 (germline): SGHRS, YFSETQ. The CDR3 is 13 amino acids.

The V call is TRBV2, the J call TRBJ2-2, with 8 positions matching TRBD1. Germline V gene sequence: CDR1 SNHLY, CDR2 FYNNEI. CDR3 size: 16 residues. The ends lost 4 bases at V and 2 bases at J; junction bases unmatched: 6. The CDR3 sequence: CASSVTGTGNTGELFF. CDR3 coding DNA: TGTGCCAGCAGTGTAACCGGGACAGGAAACACCGGGGAGCTGTTTTTT.

This clone was seen a handful of times. The chain recombines TRBV10-1 with TRBJ2-7; no reliable D call. CDR3 size: 14 residues. The germline gives CDR1 WNHNN, CDR2 SYGVQD (reference sequence). The V end was cut by 0 bases, the J end by 2 bases, with 8 bases between. This CDR3 is CASSESSGTYEQYF. CDR3 in DNA: TGCGCCAGCAGTGAGTCGTCAGGAACCTACGAGCAGTACTTC.

The chain couples TRBV2 to TRBJ2-3, with D unclear. V was clipped by 6 bases and J by 6 bases, with 10 bases between them. The V gene's germline CDR1 is SNHLY and CDR2 FYNNEI. The CDR3 runs to 12 residues. The CDR3 nucleotides are TGTGCCAGCAGAGAAACCGGTGATACGCAGTATTTT. As protein: CASRETGDTQYF. Using reference TRBV2 and TRBJ2-3 for the parts outside the CDR3, the full variable domain is EPEVTQTPSHQVTQMGQEVILRCVPISNHLYFYWYRQILGQKVEFLVSFYNNEISEKSEIFDDQFSVERPDGSNFTLKIRSTKLEDSAMYFCASRETGDTQYFGPGTRLTVL.

The chain is built from TRBV18 and TRBJ2-7, with 7 bases identical to TRBD2. After removal of 4 bases from V and 2 bases from J, the junction contained 17 bases not matched to a gene. From germline, CDR1 is KGHSH and CDR2 LQKENI. The CDR3 runs to 18 residues. The chain's CDR3 is CASSLTQGSGRSTYEQYF. The CDR3 DNA is TGTGCCAGCTCACTGACCCAGGGTAGCGGGCGGTCCACCTACGAGCAGTACTTC.

The chain uses TRBV11-2 and TRBJ2-6; weak D call: TRBD1 (6 bases). This CDR3 is built from 19 residues. The germline V gene has CDR1 SGHAT and CDR2 FQNNGV. With 3 bases removed from V and 0 bases from J, the gap between germline ends came to 18 bases. The CDR3 loop is CASSFGGSIYYSGANVLTF. CDR3 DNA: TGTGCCAGCAGCTTTGGGGGCAGCATCTACTACTCTGGGGCCAACGTCCTGACTTTC.

The CDR3 loop is CASSLSGGVNYGYTF. The CDR3 bases are TGTGCCAGTAGTTTGTCAGGGGGCGTAAACTATGGCTACACCTTC. The V and J genes are TRBV19 and TRBJ1-2; 8 nucleotides match TRBD1. CDR1 is LNHDA, CDR2 SQIVND, per germline (reference sequence). V shed 5 bases, J shed 2 bases, and the junction held 7 bases outside the gene matches. This CDR3 has 15 amino acids.

The rearrangement uses TRBV29-1 and TRBJ2-5, with 8 bases fitting TRBD1. The CDR3 contains 12 residues. Germline V gene lookup returns CDR1 SQVTM and CDR2 ANQGSEA. The CDR3 loop is CSARQGSETQYF. The CDR3 DNA reads TGCAGTGCCCGACAGGGGTCGGAGACCCAGTACTTC.

The rearrangement links TRBV28 to TRBJ1-4; D might be TRBD1 (6 bases). CDR3 length equals 14 residues. Germline V lookup: CDR1 MDHEN, CDR2 SYDVKM. Trimming left V 7 bases short and J 6 bases short, with 15 bases between. The CDR3 sequence: CASTNRVGHEKLFF. The CDR3 bases are TGTGCCAGCACCAACAGGGTCGGGCATGAAAAACTGTTTTTT.

V and J are TRBV6-1 and TRBJ1-1; D is ambiguous. Germline V gene lookup returns CDR1 MNHNS and CDR2 SASEGT. The CDR3 runs to 13 residues. Deletions cut 3 bases from V and 2 bases from J, with 7 bases between. In DNA form, the CDR3 reads TGTGCCAGCAGTGACCAGTTAAACACTGAAGCTTTCTTT. This encodes CASSDQLNTEAFF.

The CDR3 protein is CASSLMGQANTEAFF. CDR3 nucleotide sequence: TGTGCCAGCAGCTTAATGGGACAGGCGAACACTGAAGCTTTCTTT. The rearrangement joins TRBV13 to TRBJ1-1; 8 bases are shared with TRBD1. The V gene's germline CDR1 is PRHDT and CDR2 FYEKMQ (reference sequence). This CDR3 has 15 residues. The V and J ends lost 2 bases and 1 base, in that order; junction bases with no gene match: 3.

This rearrangement joins TRBV10-3 to TRBJ2-6; no reliable D call. This CDR3 comprises 14 residues. V lost 4 bases and J 0 bases, leaving 4 bases between the germline ends. The germline V gene encodes CDR1 ENHRY and CDR2 SYGVKD. The CDR3 here is CAISVDSGANVLTF. Here the CDR3 DNA reads TGTGCCATCAGTGTTGACTCTGGGGCCAACGTCCTGACTTTC.